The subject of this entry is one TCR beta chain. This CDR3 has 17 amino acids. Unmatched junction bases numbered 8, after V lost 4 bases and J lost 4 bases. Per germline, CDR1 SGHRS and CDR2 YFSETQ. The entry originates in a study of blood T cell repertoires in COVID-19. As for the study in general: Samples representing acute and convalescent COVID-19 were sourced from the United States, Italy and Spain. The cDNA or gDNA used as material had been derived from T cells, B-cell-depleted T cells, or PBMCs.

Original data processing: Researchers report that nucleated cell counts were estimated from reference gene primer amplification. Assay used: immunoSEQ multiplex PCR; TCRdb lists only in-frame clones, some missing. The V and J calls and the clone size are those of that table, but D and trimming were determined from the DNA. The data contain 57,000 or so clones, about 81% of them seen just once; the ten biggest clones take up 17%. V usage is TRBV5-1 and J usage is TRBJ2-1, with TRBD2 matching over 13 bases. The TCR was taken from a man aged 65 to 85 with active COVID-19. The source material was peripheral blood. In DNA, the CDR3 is TGCGCCAGCAGCGAAGGGACTAGCGGGAACATTTACAATGAGCAGTTCTTC. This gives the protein CASSEGTSGNIYNEQFF.